The next 27 T cell receptor beta chains were all read from a single sample in a study of blood T cells in healthy people across ages. The authors ran a second PCR of 7 to 11 cycles using a sample-barcoded 5' primer and a J-beta primer mix. From the 5' RACE reads, TCRdb called clonotypes with MiXCR, one entry per CDR3 protein. The data hold about 1,400,000 distinct CDR3 sequences, with 42% observed a single time. Sample: blood. All receptors come from a woman between 18 and 30 years old in good health.

In its sample, this clonotype was seen a few times. The genes are TRBV28 and TRBJ2-5; TRBD2 is a possible D gene (6 bases). The germline V and J ends were trimmed by 6 bases and 6 bases, with 20 bases remaining between them. The CDR3 length is 15 residues. Per the germline V gene, CDR1 is MDHEN and CDR2 is SYDVKM. The CDR3 sequence: CASSLGGDWLKTQYF. In nucleotides, the CDR3 is TGTGCCAGCAGCTTGGGGGGAGACTGGCTAAAGACCCAGTACTTC. The full variable domain, its missing parts supplied by reference TRBV28 and TRBJ2-5, is DVKVTQSSRYLVKRTGEKVFLECVQDMDHENMFWYRQDPGLGLRLIYFSYDVKMKEKGDIPEGYSVSREKKERFSLILESASTNQTSMYLCASSLGGDWLKTQYFGPGTRLLVL.

The V gene is TRBV20-1, the J gene TRBJ2-1, with 9 bases fitting TRBD2. This CDR3 contains 14 residues. The V gene's germline CDR1 is DFQATT and CDR2 SNEGSKA (reference sequence). After removal of 1 base from V and 6 bases from J, the junction contained 4 bases not matched to a gene. The CDR3 loop is CSARGIAGANEQFF. CDR3 DNA sequence: TGCAGTGCTAGAGGGATAGCGGGAGCCAATGAGCAGTTCTTC.

CDR3 nucleotides: TGTGCCAGCAGCTTAGTGGCGGGCCTCAGCACAGATACGCAGTATTTT. Amino acids: CASSLVAGLSTDTQYF. V gene TRBV7-9 combines with J gene TRBJ2-3; D might be TRBD2 (5 bases). This CDR3 spans 16 amino acids. V was shortened by 1 base and J by 0 bases, with 11 bases between the two germline ends. Germline V gene data show CDR1 as SEHNR and CDR2 as FQNEAQ (reference sequence). Full variable domain (missing parts from reference TRBV7-9 and TRBJ2-3): DTGVSQNPRHKITKRGQNVTFRCDPISEHNRLYWYRQTLGQGPEFLTYFQNEAQLEKSRLLSDRFSAERPKGSFSTLEIQRTEQGDSAMYLCASSLVAGLSTDTQYFGPGTRLTVL.

This clonotype was seen a few times. V usage is TRBV29-1 and J usage is TRBJ1-3; a possible D gene is TRBD1 (6 bases). The CDR3 is 14 amino acids. Per the germline V gene, CDR1 is SQVTM and CDR2 is ANQGSEA. Trimming removed 4 bases at V and 6 bases at J, with 16 bases between. The CDR3 DNA reads TGCAGCGTTGGGGGCGCAGGGGTCGAAAACACCATATATTTT. Its protein product is CSVGGAGVENTIYF.

This chain joins TRBV4-1 and TRBJ2-3, with 8 bases aligning to TRBD2. The germline gives CDR1 MGHRA, CDR2 YSYEKL. V lost 4 bases to trimming and J lost 1 base; unmatched junction nucleotides: 10. The CDR3 extends over 17 amino acids. The CDR3 DNA sequence: TGCGCCAGCAGCCCCCAAGGCGGGGGGCGTGGCACAGATACGCAGTATTTT. Protein product: CASSPQGGGRGTDTQYF.

The chain has TRBV13 and TRBJ1-6, with TRBD1 identical over 9 bases. The CDR3 runs to 15 residues. CDR1 and CDR2 (germline): PRHDT, FYEKMQ (reference sequence). The junction had 10 bases not matched to a gene; V was cut back by 6 bases and J by 10 bases. CDR3 nucleotides: TGTGCCAGCAGTTTCCGGACAGGGGTAGGCTCACCCCTCCACTTT. Translation: CASSFRTGVGSPLHF.

The chain is built from TRBV5-1 and TRBJ2-3; a weak D match, TRBD2 (6 bases). The germline CDR1 and CDR2 sequences are SGHRS and YFSETQ. The CDR3 is made up of 15 amino acids. V was pared by 4 bases and J by 5 bases, with 17 bases between. CDR3 loop: CASSPGAIGGDTQYF. In DNA form, the CDR3 reads TGCGCCAGCAGCCCCGGAGCTATCGGGGGAGATACGCAGTATTTT.

This clonotype has only a few counts. The chain is built from TRBV7-9 and TRBJ1-2; D is unclear. CDR3 length equals 15 residues. Germline values: CDR1 SEHNR, CDR2 FQNEAQ (reference sequence). The germline V and J ends were trimmed by 0 bases and 4 bases, with 12 bases remaining between them. The chain's CDR3 is CASSLAKGTGYGYTF. The CDR3 DNA is TGTGCCAGCAGCTTAGCGAAGGGAACGGGCTATGGCTACACCTTC.

This clonotype has more than one count but fewer than ten. The chain has TRBV5-1 and TRBJ2-3; 9 bases agree with TRBD2. The CDR3 covers 15 residues. Unmatched junction bases numbered 3, after V lost 1 base and J lost 3 bases. Germline values: CDR1 SGHRS, CDR2 YFSETQ. Here the CDR3 reads CASSLPSGRTDTQYF. The DNA of the CDR3 is TGCGCCAGCAGCTTGCCCAGCGGGAGGACAGATACGCAGTATTTT.

The J gene is TRBJ2-2, the V gene TRBV10-3, with TRBD2 as a possible D gene (6 bases). Germline V gene lookup returns CDR1 ENHRY and CDR2 SYGVKD. The CDR3 covers 16 residues. V gave up 9 bases and J gave up 0 bases, with 17 bases separating them. CDR3 sequence: CAITFGGYANTGELFF. DNA for the CDR3: TGTGCCATTACGTTCGGGGGTTACGCGAACACCGGGGAGCTGTTTTTT.

The gene calls are TRBV20-1 and TRBJ1-2; D call uncertain. V dropped 3 bases and J dropped 4 bases, with 24 bases sitting between them. CDR3 size: 17 residues. CDR1 and CDR2 from the germline V gene are DFQATT and SNEGSKA (reference sequence). CDR3 coding DNA: TGCAGTGCTAGGGTCCACCTGAGCGACCCGCTCCTCTATGGCTACACCTTC. Residues: CSARVHLSDPLLYGYTF.

CDR3 in amino acids: CASSLVGRGVPSSYEQYF. The CDR3 nucleotides read TGTGCCAGCAGCTTAGTGGGGCGAGGGGTCCCCAGCTCCTACGAGCAGTACTTC. The J gene is TRBJ2-7, the V gene TRBV7-2; D possibly matches TRBD1 or TRBD2 (5 bases each). Germline V lookup: CDR1 SGHTA, CDR2 FQGNSA. This CDR3 region has 18 residues. V was pared by 1 base and J by 0 bases, with 19 bases between.

In this sample, this clonotype turned up a few times. V usage is TRBV6-1 and J usage is TRBJ2-5; 10 positions match TRBD2. V trimming: 6 bases; J trimming: 5 bases; junction bases outside the gene matches: 3. The CDR3 is 13 amino acids. Germline CDR1 MNHNS, CDR2 SASEGT. The CDR3 nucleotides are TGTGCCAGCAGGATAGCGGGAGGCGAGACCCAGTACTTC. This gives the protein CASRIAGGETQYF.

The rearrangement uses TRBV11-2 and TRBJ1-6; no clear D gene. CDR3 length: 16 amino acids. Between the trimmed V and J ends, which lost 5 bases and 5 bases, there was a span of 16 bases. In germline, CDR1 is SGHAT, CDR2 FQNNGV. This CDR3 is CASSPTARDDNSPLHF. The CDR3 region has the DNA TGTGCCAGCAGCCCCACAGCGCGGGATGATAATTCACCCCTCCACTTT.

This clonotype was counted between two and nine times. CDR3 in DNA: TGTGCCAGCAGTTTGCTAGGGACAGGGGGCGGGAGCAATCAGCCCCAGCATTTT. Residues: CASSLLGTGGGSNQPQHF. The rearrangement links TRBV27 to TRBJ1-5, with 12 bases matching TRBD1. The trim removed 3 bases at V and 1 base at J, leaving 7 bases unmatched. This CDR3 has 18 amino acids. The germline V gene has CDR1 MNHEY and CDR2 SMNVEV (reference sequence).

This clonotype was detected a few times. The rearrangement links TRBV20-1 to TRBJ1-4; D gene unclear. CDR3 size: 15 residues. Germline CDR1 is DFQATT and CDR2 is SNEGSKA (reference sequence). Trimming removed 6 bases at V and 8 bases at J, with 22 bases between. The CDR3 sequence is CSAHGSAGNEEKLFF. CDR3 DNA: TGCAGTGCACACGGGTCGGCGGGGAACGAGGAAAAACTGTTTTTT.

At least ten counts were recorded for this clonotype. V usage is TRBV4-1 and J usage is TRBJ2-7, with 7 bases aligning to TRBD1. The J segment lost 3 bases and the V segment lost 1 base, leaving 9 bases of the junction unmatched. Looked up from germline, CDR1 is MGHRA and CDR2 is YSYEKL. The CDR3 consists of 16 residues. CDR3 loop: CASSQGGSGQNYEQYF. The CDR3 region has the DNA TGCGCCAGCAGCCAAGGAGGGTCGGGACAGAACTACGAGCAGTACTTC.

A note on this clonotype: The junction departs from germline at one end; a sequencing error may be responsible. This chain uses TRBV4-2 with TRBJ1-2; the D is unclear. The CDR3 covers 14 residues. Germline V gene lookup returns CDR1 LGHNA and CDR2 YNFKEQ. CDR3: CASSKERENYGYTF. Written as DNA, the CDR3 is TGTGCCAGCAGCAAAGAGAGGGAAAACTATGGCTACACCTTC.

The rearrangement joins TRBV2 to TRBJ1-5; D is unclear. V lost 3 bases and J lost 4, with 10 bases in between. This CDR3 has 14 amino acids. Looked up from germline, CDR1 is SNHLY and CDR2 is FYNNEI. CDR3 nucleotides: TGTGCCAGCAGTGATTCGGCACCAAATCAGCCCCAGCATTTT. It encodes CASSDSAPNQPQHF.

The chain couples TRBV5-1 to TRBJ1-6; D might be TRBD1 (6 bases). The CDR3 contains 16 residues. V lost 0 bases to trimming and J lost 10 bases, with 17 bases between them. From germline, CDR1 is SGHRS and CDR2 YFSETQ. Here the CDR3 DNA reads TGCGCCAGCAGCTTGGAAGTCAGGGGATCAGGGTCACCCCTCCACTTT. It yields the protein CASSLEVRGSGSPLHF.

This clonotype was detected a few times. The V gene is TRBV10-3, the J gene TRBJ1-6; TRBD1 agrees at 12 bases. Losses at the gene ends were 7 bases for V and 10 bases for J; bases not matched to a gene: 5. The CDR3 has 14 residues. Germline CDR1 is ENHRY and CDR2 is SYGVKD. CDR3 residues: CAIKPGTGGSPLHF. The DNA of the CDR3 is TGTGCCATCAAACCCGGGACAGGGGGCTCACCCCTCCACTTT.

This chain uses TRBV29-1 with TRBJ1-1; D is undetermined. V lost 8 bases, J lost 1 base, and 11 bases lay in between. The CDR3 has 12 residues. Per the germline V gene, CDR1 is SQVTM and CDR2 is ANQGSEA. The chain's CDR3 is CSTLGSNTEAFF. CDR3 nucleotides: TGCAGCACCCTGGGCTCGAACACTGAAGCTTTCTTT.

The chain is built from TRBV27 and TRBJ2-5; the D gene is possibly TRBD1 (5 bases). Germline V lookup: CDR1 MNHEY, CDR2 SMNVEV (reference sequence). V shed 3 bases and J shed 2 bases, with 13 bases lying between them. This CDR3 comprises 15 residues. The CDR3 sequence: CASSFDQGGQETQYF. The CDR3 bases are TGTGCCAGCAGTTTTGATCAGGGTGGGCAAGAGACCCAGTACTTC.

V and J are TRBV14 and TRBJ2-5; D possibly corresponds to TRBD2 (6 bases). V was pared by 1 base and J by 3 bases, with 12 bases between. The CDR3 totals 15 residues. Germline-derived CDR1 and CDR2 are SGHDN and FVKESK. The CDR3 loop is CASSQVRREKETQYF. The CDR3, as DNA: TGTGCCAGCAGCCAAGTAAGGAGGGAGAAAGAGACCCAGTACTTC.

This sequence joins TRBV6-6 and TRBJ2-5; 8 bases agree with TRBD2. CDR3 length equals 13 residues. With V trimmed by 11 bases and J by 3 bases, 8 bases remained unmatched. Germline assignment: CDR1 MNHNY and CDR2 SVGAGI (reference sequence). The CDR3 is CAEAGGGEETQYF. In DNA, the CDR3 is TGTGCCGAGGCGGGGGGTGGAGAAGAGACCCAGTACTTC.

This clonotype was found a few times. V usage is TRBV3-1 and J usage is TRBJ2-3; D call uncertain. The CDR3 length is 12 residues. Germline CDR1 is LGHDT and CDR2 is YNNKEL (reference sequence). V lost 4 bases to trimming and J lost 5 bases, with 7 bases between them. CDR3 loop: CASSPMGDTQYF. CDR3 sequence (DNA): TGTGCCAGCAGCCCAATGGGAGATACGCAGTATTTT.

The chain joins TRBV12-3 or TRBV12-4 to TRBJ2-3, with unresolved D. The CDR3 loop spans 12 amino acids. V lost 5 bases to trimming and J lost 5 bases, with 8 bases between them. The CDR3 bases are TGTGCCAGCAGTGAGACACTAGATACGCAGTATTTT. It is translated as CASSETLDTQYF.